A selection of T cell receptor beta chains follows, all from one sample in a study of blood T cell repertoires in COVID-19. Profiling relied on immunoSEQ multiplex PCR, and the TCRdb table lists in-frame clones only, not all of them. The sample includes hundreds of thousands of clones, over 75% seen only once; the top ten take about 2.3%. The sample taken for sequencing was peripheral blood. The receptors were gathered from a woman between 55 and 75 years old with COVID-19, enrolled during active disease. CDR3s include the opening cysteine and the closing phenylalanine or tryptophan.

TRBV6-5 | CASSNRNTGELFF
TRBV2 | CASSVLGQVGQPQHF
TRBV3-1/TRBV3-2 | CASSQVGFTGELFF
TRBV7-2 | CASTRVAGQRYNEQFF
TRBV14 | CASSLKQGNGYTF
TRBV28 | CASSTLRGRNTEAFF
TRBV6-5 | CASSSGFGPYEQYF
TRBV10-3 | CAIKSSTRGNQYF
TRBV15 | CATSGGARNEQFF
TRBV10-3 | CAISEAVQGAEGYTF
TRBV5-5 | CASSLLGRGNEQFF
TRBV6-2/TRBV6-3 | CASSTRQGQTWNTEAFF
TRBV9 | CASSRPGGAKGYTF
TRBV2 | CASSLETVNYNSPLHF
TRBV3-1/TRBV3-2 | CASSHGARTEAFF
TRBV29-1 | CSVGDSNISGNTIYF
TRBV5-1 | CASSVAGGPEAFF
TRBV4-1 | CASSQEGRGAYRETQYF
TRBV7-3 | CASSPGHGLSNYGYTF
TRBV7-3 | CASSPDGGTEAFF
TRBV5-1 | CASSLTSGQETQYF
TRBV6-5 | CASSNPDRVGGYTF
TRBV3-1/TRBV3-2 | CASSQGTGPQPQHF
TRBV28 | CASSLTASGQETQYF
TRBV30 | CAWKYSDRRAGYTF
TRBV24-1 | CATSSGQGWPGELFF
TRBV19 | CASSLTPGQGISPLHF
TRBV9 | CASSPYGKEAFF
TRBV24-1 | CATISRGNEQFF
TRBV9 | CASSAQGTDTQYF
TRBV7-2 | CASSLAGGRITEAFF
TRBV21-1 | CASSKDQLNTEAFF
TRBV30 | CAWSARISNQPQHF
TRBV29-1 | CSVAGRTEAFF
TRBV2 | CASSRSSNQPQHF
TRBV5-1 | CASSSTGTLTSGGPYNEQFF
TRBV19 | CASSIELAGGRTGELFF
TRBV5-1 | CASSSGLAGGPNTGELFF
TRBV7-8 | CASSPTETGANVLTF
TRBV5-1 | CASSLPAYEQYF
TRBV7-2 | CASSLGTSGGANTQYF
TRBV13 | CASSVSVRGLGQTPKEEQYF
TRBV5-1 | CASSLVAASYGYTF
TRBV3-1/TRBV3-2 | CASSRKRTDQPQHF
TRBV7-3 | CASSLGGTGEALYGYTF
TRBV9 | CASSPRQGIDYGYTF
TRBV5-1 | CASSPRAGGPSYEQYF
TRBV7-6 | CASSSGTGVVGEKLFF
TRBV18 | CASSQGASGNQPQHF
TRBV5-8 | CASSWGDRIINIQYF
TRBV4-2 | CASSQDGSGGSQYF
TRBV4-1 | CASSQESSGGVHWTQYF
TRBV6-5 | CASRGTPNEQYF
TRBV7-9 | CASSRSAGSSYNEQFF
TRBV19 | CASSSQFLTGEQYF
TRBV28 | CASSLLQPNEQFF
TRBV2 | CASAGTGRNQPQHF
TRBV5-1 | CASSPSGDSYNEQFF
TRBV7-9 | CASSLAGGYEQYF
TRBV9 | CASSSSDSPYNEQFF